The source of this T cell receptor beta chain is a study of cytomegalovirus exposure and HLA in healthy donors. Whole-study findings and limits: Reports showed the classifier diagnosing cytomegalovirus status with high specificity and sensitivity. Presence/absence analyses treated sequencing depth as roughly uniform across donors. Most TCR beta V segments were productive about 87% or about 30% of the time in an earlier analysis. Researchers reported in a later analysis that a missense DCLRE1C variant was tied to TCR beta V- and J-gene trimming.

With regard to this clone: Its antigen is not known.

The V end was cut by 5 bases, the J end by 1 base, with 11 bases between. The CDR3 length is 15 residues. Germline-derived CDR1 and CDR2 are MNHEY and SVGAGI. The primer mix had 60 Vbeta and 13 Jbeta primers. The protocol was immunoSEQ multiplex PCR, while the TCRdb copy is restricted to in-frame clones and leaves out a portion. The sample shows 150,000 to 200,000 clones, around 80% of them seen only once. Sample: PBMCs. The chain combines TRBV6-5 with TRBJ2-2; D perhaps matches TRBD1 (6 bases). This clonotype was sampled from a man aged 18-30 years in good health and CMV-seropositive. The CDR3 bases are TGTGCCAGCAGTAGACCGGGACAGAACACCGGGGAGCTGTTTTTT. This gives the protein CASSRPGQNTGELFF.